This TCR beta chain was recovered during a study of T cell changes during pregnancy in multiple sclerosis. Germline values: CDR1 MNHEY, CDR2 SVGAGI. Trimming shortened V by 7 bases and J by 1 base, and 9 bases separated the two germline ends. CDR3 size: 13 residues. The protocol was immunoSEQ multiplex PCR, while the TCRdb copy is restricted to in-frame clones and leaves out a portion. The sample shows under 70,000 clones, roughly 90% of them seen only once. Sequenced here: peripheral blood, sampled in the second trimester of pregnancy. This rearrangement joins TRBV6-5 to TRBJ2-3; D is undetermined. This clonotype originated in a female donor with multiple sclerosis, enrolled in a pregnancy study. CDR3 sequence reads: CASTPPGTDTQYF. In nucleotides, the CDR3 is TGTGCCAGCACACCTCCGGGCACAGATACGCAGTATTTT.